This T cell receptor (beta chain) was observed in a study of shared clonotypes between healthy human individuals. Study in general: The people who gave samples were a couple of women and three men aged 18 to 49. Study-wide results and caveats: Donors were few, which limited the genetic and exposure-history diversity represented. Unshared clonotypes carried lower generation probabilities than those common to all four donors. Clonotype sharing among donors likely depends on sequencing depth.

Germline lookup yields CDR1 MNHEY and CDR2 SVGAGI. The J segment lost 5 bases and the V segment lost 6 bases, leaving 1 base of the junction unmatched. The CDR3 contains 11 residues. For this clone: Its antigen is not identified.

The repertoire was sequenced with immunoSEQ multiplex PCR; TCRdb's copy has only in-frame clones and lacks some. There are about 1.5 million clones in the sample; 95% to 99% occur only once, and roughly 0.45% lies in the top ten. The sample was naive CD4+ T cells sorted from blood. The subset is: CD45RA+ positively selected. The V gene is TRBV6-5, the J gene TRBJ2-7; the match to TRBD1 covers 7 bases. The origin of this receptor is a man aged 30-40 years in good health. The CDR3 sequence: CASRRGHEQYF. In DNA form, the CDR3 reads TGTGCCAGCAGGAGGGGGCACGAGCAGTACTTC.